This T cell receptor beta chain was sequenced in a study of control samples from healthy donors and cancer patients. The data were produced by immunoSEQ multiplex PCR, yet TCRdb's version contains in-frame clones alone and is incomplete. The sample includes 150,000 to 200,000 clones, nearly 90% of them seen just once. This CDR3 spans 16 amino acids. The V and J ends lost 0 bases and 2 bases respectively, with 14 bases between them. In germline, CDR1 is MNHEY, CDR2 SMNVEV (reference sequence). A single count supports this clone. The sample taken for sequencing was blood. The chain couples TRBV27 to TRBJ2-7; D is perhaps TRBD1 (6 bases). The sequence was collected from a woman in her fifties or sixties in good health. The chain's CDR3 is CASSLSSYRAAYEQYF. The CDR3 DNA reads as TGTGCCAGCAGTTTATCCAGCTACAGGGCGGCCTACGAGCAGTACTTC.